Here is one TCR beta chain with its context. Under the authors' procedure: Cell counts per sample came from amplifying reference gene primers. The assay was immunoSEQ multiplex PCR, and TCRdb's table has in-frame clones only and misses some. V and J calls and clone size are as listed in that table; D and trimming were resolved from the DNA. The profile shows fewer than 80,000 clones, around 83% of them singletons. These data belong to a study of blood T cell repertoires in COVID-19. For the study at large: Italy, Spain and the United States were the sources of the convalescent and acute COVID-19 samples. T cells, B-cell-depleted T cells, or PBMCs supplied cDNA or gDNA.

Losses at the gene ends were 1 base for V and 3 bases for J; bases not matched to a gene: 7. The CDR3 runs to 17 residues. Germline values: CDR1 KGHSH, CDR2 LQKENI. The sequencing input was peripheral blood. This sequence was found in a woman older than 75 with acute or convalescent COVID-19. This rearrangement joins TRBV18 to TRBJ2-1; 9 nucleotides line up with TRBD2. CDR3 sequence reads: CASSPLGRAGGYNEQFF. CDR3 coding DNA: TGTGCCAGCTCACCACTTGGAAGAGCGGGGGGCTACAATGAGCAGTTCTTC.